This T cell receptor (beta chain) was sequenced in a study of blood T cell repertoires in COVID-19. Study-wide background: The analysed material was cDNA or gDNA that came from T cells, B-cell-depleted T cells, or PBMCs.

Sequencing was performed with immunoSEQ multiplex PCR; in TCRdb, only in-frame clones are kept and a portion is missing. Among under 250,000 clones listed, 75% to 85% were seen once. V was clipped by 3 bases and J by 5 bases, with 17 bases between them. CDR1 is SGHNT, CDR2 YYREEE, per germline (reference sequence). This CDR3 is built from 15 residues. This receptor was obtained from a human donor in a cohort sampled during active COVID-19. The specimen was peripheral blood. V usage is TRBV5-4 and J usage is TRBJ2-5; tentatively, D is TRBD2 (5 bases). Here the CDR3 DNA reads TGTGCCAGCAGCTCCGGGAACCGGTATGGGGAGACCCAGTACTTC. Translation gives CASSSGNRYGETQYF.